The 23 T cell receptor beta chains presented below share a single source sample, sequenced in a study of T cell changes during pregnancy in multiple sclerosis. Clones were read by immunoSEQ multiplex PCR, and TCRdb kept only the in-frame ones, dropping some. The sample includes about 59,000 clones, more than 85% of them seen just once. The sample here was CD8+ T cells from peripheral blood mononuclear cells, taken in the third trimester of pregnancy. The source is a female donor with multiple sclerosis, enrolled in a pregnancy study.

The V gene is TRBV6-5, the J gene TRBJ2-6; D not certain. V was trimmed by 7 bases and J by 5 bases, leaving 15 bases between them. This CDR3 has 15 amino acids. Germline V gene lookup returns CDR1 MNHEY and CDR2 SVGAGI. In DNA form, the CDR3 reads TGTGCCAGCACCTCTATAGCTCCTTGGGCCAACGTCCTGACTTTC. This translates into CASTSIAPWANVLTF.

The V call is TRBV29-1, the J call TRBJ2-7, with TRBD2 matching over 11 bases. V dropped 1 base and J dropped 0; count of bases not matched to a gene: 11. The CDR3 has 18 amino acids. Per the germline V gene, CDR1 is SQVTM and CDR2 is ANQGSEA. CDR3 coding DNA: TGCAGCGTTGAAGTCTATGGTAGCGGGAGGGCCTTCTCCTACGAGCAGTACTTC. Translated, it gives CSVEVYGSGRAFSYEQYF.

Only one count was recorded for this clone. The chain joins TRBV4-1 to TRBJ2-1; D is uncertain. Germline loops: CDR1 MGHRA, CDR2 YSYEKL. The CDR3 runs 14 residues. With 1 base removed from V and 6 bases from J, the gap between germline ends came to 10 bases. CDR3 bases: TGCGCCAGCAGCCAAGTTGGCAGTGGCAATGAGCAGTTCTTC. Amino acids: CASSQVGSGNEQFF.

This chain links TRBV15 with TRBJ2-1; D remains unclear. Germline loops: CDR1 LNHNV, CDR2 YYDKDF (reference sequence). The CDR3 has 14 residues. V gave up 0 bases and J gave up 10 bases, with 13 bases separating them. CDR3 region: CATSRERIVWEQFF. The CDR3 DNA is TGTGCCACCAGCAGAGAACGAATAGTCTGGGAGCAGTTCTTC.

The genes are TRBV19 and TRBJ1-1; 8 positions agree with TRBD1. Looked up from germline, CDR1 is LNHDA and CDR2 is SQIVND (reference sequence). V was clipped by 5 bases and J by 1 base; unmatched bases: 3. CDR3 length: 14 amino acids. The CDR3, as DNA: TGTGCCAGTAGTGGACAGGGTGGGAACACTGAAGCTTTCTTT. Encoded protein: CASSGQGGNTEAFF. The entire variable domain, with the rest obtained from reference TRBV19 and TRBJ1-1, is as follows: DGGITQSPKYLFRKEGQNVTLSCEQNLNHDAMYWYRQDPGQGLRLIYYSQIVNDFQKGDIAEGYSVSREKKESFPLTVTSAQKNPTAFYLCASSGQGGNTEAFFGQGTRLTVV.

This clone occurred once. The chain combines TRBV15 with TRBJ2-1; D perhaps matches TRBD2 (7 bases). Germline-derived CDR1 and CDR2 are LNHNV and YYDKDF (reference sequence). The CDR3 consists of 13 residues. Trimming removed 5 bases at V and 9 bases at J, with 14 bases between. In nucleotides, the CDR3 is TGTGCCACCAGCGTATACAGGGAGGGTGAGCAGTTCTTC. Residues: CATSVYREGEQFF.

This chain links TRBV7-8 with TRBJ2-3, with TRBD2 as a possible D gene (5 bases). The V gene's germline CDR1 is SGHVS and CDR2 FQNEAQ. The V and J ends lost 3 bases and 1 base respectively, with 11 bases between them. This CDR3 has 15 amino acids. This CDR3 reads CASSFPSSRTDTQYF. CDR3 nucleotides: TGTGCCAGCAGCTTCCCTAGCTCCCGCACAGATACGCAGTATTTT.

The chain links TRBV1 to TRBJ2-7; the table's TRBD1 call for D was not verified on the DNA. TRBV1 is a listed pseudogene. The CDR3 extends over 22 amino acids. Here the CDR3 reads CTSSRMDSQCWVGRSEPYEQYF. Here the CDR3 DNA reads TGCACCAGCAGCCGAATGGACAGCCAGTGTTGGGTGGGGAGATCCGAGCCATACGAGCAGTACTTC.

This chain joins TRBV7-9 and TRBJ1-2; possibly TRBD1 for D (5 bases). Trimming stripped 5 bases from V and 7 bases from J, with 11 bases between. The germline CDR1 and CDR2 sequences are SEHNR and FQNEAQ (reference sequence). CDR3 length equals 12 residues. In DNA, the CDR3 is TGTGCCAGCAGCCGGGGGACTGGTGGCTACACCTTC. It yields the protein CASSRGTGGYTF.

As to this clone: The same CDR3 can be traced to other DNA sequences in this sample. The V and J genes are TRBV27 and TRBJ1-1; D unclear. This CDR3 spans 13 amino acids. Germline-derived CDR1 and CDR2 are MNHEY and SMNVEV (reference sequence). The germline V and J ends were trimmed by 2 bases and 5 bases, with 9 bases remaining between them. CDR3: CASSLGGNTEAFF. CDR3 nucleotides: TGTGCCAGCAGTTTAGGAGGGAATACTGAAGCTTTCTTT.

The chain couples TRBV27 to TRBJ2-7; D is undetermined. The V gene's germline CDR1 is MNHEY and CDR2 SMNVEV (reference sequence). This CDR3 contains 12 residues. V lost 3 bases and J 6 bases, leaving 9 bases between the germline ends. CDR3 residues: CASSFGSGEQYF. Written as DNA, the CDR3 is TGTGCCAGCAGTTTTGGATCGGGCGAGCAGTACTTC.

The chain has TRBV5-1 and TRBJ2-1; maybe TRBD1 (5 bases). CDR1 is SGHRS and CDR2 is YFSETQ in the germline V gene. V gave up 0 bases and J gave up 8 bases, with 15 bases separating them. CDR3 length equals 15 residues. CDR3 amino acids: CASSLAPDIRYEQFF. The CDR3 coding sequence is TGCGCCAGCAGCTTGGCTCCGGACATACGGTATGAGCAGTTCTTC.

The V call is TRBV27, the J call TRBJ1-1; D may be TRBD1 (5 bases). Germline V gene lookup returns CDR1 MNHEY and CDR2 SMNVEV (reference sequence). V lost 10 bases and J 2 bases, leaving 20 bases between the germline ends. CDR3 length equals 15 residues. The CDR3 DNA reads TGTGCCACGTATAGGGCAGGGAAGGAAAACACTGAAGCTTTCTTT. This encodes CATYRAGKENTEAFF.

The rearrangement uses TRBV7-9 and TRBJ1-1; D call uncertain. CDR1 SEHNR and CDR2 FQNEAQ come from the germline V gene (reference sequence). V lost 1 base, J lost 8 bases, and 8 bases lay in between. This CDR3 contains 12 residues. Here the CDR3 reads CASSLGRAEAFF. The CDR3 nucleotides are TGTGCCAGCAGCTTAGGGAGGGCCGAAGCTTTCTTT.

The CDR3 reads CASSEGTVNTDTQYF. CDR3 nucleotides: TGTGCCAGCAGTGAAGGGACAGTGAACACAGATACGCAGTATTTT. The genes are TRBV2 and TRBJ2-3, with D possibly matching TRBD1 (6 bases). V was pared by 1 base and J by 2 bases, with 10 bases between. The CDR3 spans 15 residues. Germline lookup yields CDR1 SNHLY and CDR2 FYNNEI.

The V and J genes are TRBV5-4 and TRBJ2-7, with D hard to call. Germline CDR1 reads SGHNT; CDR2 reads YYREEE (reference sequence). V was trimmed by 2 bases and J by 3 bases, leaving 12 bases between them. There are 14 residues in the CDR3. The CDR3 sequence: CASSLAEAVYEQYF. Here the CDR3 DNA reads TGTGCCAGCAGCTTAGCCGAAGCTGTCTACGAGCAGTACTTC.

The chain joins TRBV9 to TRBJ1-2; 8 bases fit TRBD1. V lost 5 bases, J lost 3 bases, and 12 bases stayed unmatched. This CDR3 region has 16 residues. Germline-derived CDR1 and CDR2 are SGDLS and YYNGEE. CDR3 nucleotides: TGTGCCAGCAGTTATCCGCGACAGGGGTCCTACTATGGCTACACCTTC. Translating it yields CASSYPRQGSYYGYTF.

This chain joins TRBV19 and TRBJ2-2; unclear D gene. V shed 10 bases and J shed 0 bases, with 3 bases lying between them. Germline-derived CDR1 and CDR2 are LNHDA and SQIVND (reference sequence). The CDR3 is 11 residues long. The CDR3 region has the DNA TGTGCCACTTCGAACACCGGGGAGCTGTTTTTT. This encodes CATSNTGELFF.

This chain connects TRBV4-3 to TRBJ1-3; D is ambiguous. CDR3 length: 17 amino acids. V was trimmed by 0 bases and J by 1 base, leaving 13 bases between them. The germline CDR1 and CDR2 sequences are LGHNA and YSLEER. The CDR3 sequence: CASSQDQVQISGNTIYF. In DNA, the CDR3 is TGCGCCAGCAGCCAAGATCAGGTACAGATATCTGGAAACACCATATATTTT.

The chain carries TRBV28 and TRBJ1-1; D is possibly TRBD1 (5 bases). The CDR3 is 18 residues long. The germline V and J ends were trimmed by 4 bases and 0 bases, with 21 bases remaining between them. Germline values: CDR1 MDHEN, CDR2 SYDVKM. The CDR3: CASSYSLATEVMNTEAFF. In DNA, the CDR3 is TGTGCCAGCAGTTATTCCTTGGCGACAGAGGTCATGAACACTGAAGCTTTCTTT.

As regards this clone: The sample has other DNA sequences that encode this CDR3 too. V gene TRBV7-2 combines with J gene TRBJ2-7, with 7 nucleotides matching TRBD2. Germline V gene data show CDR1 as SGHTA and CDR2 as FQGNSA. This CDR3 contains 14 residues. The V gene end was trimmed by 1 base and the J gene end by 4 bases; junction bases not matched to a gene: 4. The CDR3 DNA reads TGTGCCAGCAGCTTAGGGCTAGCGGCTTACGAGCAGTACTTC. It encodes CASSLGLAAYEQYF.

This clone showed up just once. The chain joins TRBV7-6 to TRBJ1-1; no clear D gene. V was pared by 5 bases and J by 3 bases, with 13 bases between. The CDR3 contains 14 residues. Looked up from germline, CDR1 is SGHVS and CDR2 is FNYEAQ. The CDR3 nucleotides read TGTGCCAGCAGCACACGACAAATCCACACTGAAGCTTTCTTT. Translating gives CASSTRQIHTEAFF. The full variable domain, in which reference TRBV7-6 and TRBJ1-1 provide the parts outside the CDR3, is GAGVSQSPRYKVTKRGQDVALRCDPISGHVSLYWYRQALGQGPEFLTYFNYEAQQDKSGLPNDRFSAERPEGSISTLTIQRTEQRDSAMYRCASSTRQIHTEAFFGQGTRLTVV.

The rearrangement links TRBV19 to TRBJ1-1, with D tentatively TRBD1 (6 bases). The CDR3 contains 14 residues. Germline assignment: CDR1 LNHDA and CDR2 SQIVND (reference sequence). The V and J ends lost 3 bases and 4 bases respectively, with 12 bases between them. CDR3 loop: CASSMGGGATEAFF. The CDR3, as DNA: TGTGCCAGTAGTATGGGTGGGGGGGCCACTGAAGCTTTCTTT.